Detailed here is one T cell receptor (beta chain). Antigen specificity is unknown. Germline CDR1 and CDR2: LNHDA and SQIVND (reference sequence). The V and J ends lost 3 bases and 0 bases respectively, with 4 bases between them. The CDR3 extends over 13 amino acids. The data belong to a study of breast tumors, draining lymph nodes, adjacent tissues. General study results and limits: The data were judged consistent with most tumor T cells coming from lymph node and expanding in tumor. Tumor TCR diversity was below lymph nodes but above nontumor tissue. The lymph node origin of tumor T cells was framed as consistent with a hypothesis, not demonstrated.

Samples came from axillary lymph nodes draining the breast cancer. TCRdb reprocessed the multiplex PCR reads via MiXCR and lists one record per CDR3 protein. The sample lists approximately 89,000 distinct CDR3 sequences; approximately 28% were seen once. Sequencing used axillary lymph node tissue. The receptor was isolated from a female donor with breast cancer. Some clones in this sample may be carry-over from other donors' samples. The chain has TRBV19 and TRBJ2-3; D unclear. DNA for the CDR3: TGTGCCAGTAGTATCGGGAGCACAGATACGCAGTATTTT. This codes for CASSIGSTDTQYF.